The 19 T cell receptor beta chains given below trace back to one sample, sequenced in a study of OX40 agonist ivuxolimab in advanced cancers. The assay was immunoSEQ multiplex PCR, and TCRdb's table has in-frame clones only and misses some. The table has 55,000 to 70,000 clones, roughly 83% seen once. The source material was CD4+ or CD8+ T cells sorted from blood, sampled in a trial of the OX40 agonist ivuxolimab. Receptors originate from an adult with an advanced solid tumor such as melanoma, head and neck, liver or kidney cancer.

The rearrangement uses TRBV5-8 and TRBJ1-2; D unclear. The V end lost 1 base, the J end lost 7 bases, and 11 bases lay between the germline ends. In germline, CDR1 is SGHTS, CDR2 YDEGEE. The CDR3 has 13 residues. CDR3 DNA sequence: TGTGCCAGCAGCTTGTCACTGGGAAGTGGCTACACCTTC. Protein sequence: CASSLSLGSGYTF.

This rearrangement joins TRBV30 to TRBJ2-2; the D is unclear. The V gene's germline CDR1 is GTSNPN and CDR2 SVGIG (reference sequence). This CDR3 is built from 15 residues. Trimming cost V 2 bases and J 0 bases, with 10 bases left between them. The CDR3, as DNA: TGTGCCTGGAGTCCAAGCAGAACGAACACCGGGGAGCTGTTTTTT. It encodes CAWSPSRTNTGELFF.

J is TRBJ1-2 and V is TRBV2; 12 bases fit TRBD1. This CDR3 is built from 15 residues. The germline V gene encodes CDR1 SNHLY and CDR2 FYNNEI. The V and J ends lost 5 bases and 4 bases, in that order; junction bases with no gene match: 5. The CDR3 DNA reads TGTGCCAGCAGTAGGGGGACAGGGGGCAGCTATGGCTACACCTTC. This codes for CASSRGTGGSYGYTF.

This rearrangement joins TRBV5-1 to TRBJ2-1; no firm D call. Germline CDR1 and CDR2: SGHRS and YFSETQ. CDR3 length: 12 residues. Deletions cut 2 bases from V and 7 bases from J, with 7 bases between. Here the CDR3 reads CASSFNLNEQFF. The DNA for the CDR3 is TGCGCCAGCAGCTTTAACCTGAATGAGCAGTTCTTC.

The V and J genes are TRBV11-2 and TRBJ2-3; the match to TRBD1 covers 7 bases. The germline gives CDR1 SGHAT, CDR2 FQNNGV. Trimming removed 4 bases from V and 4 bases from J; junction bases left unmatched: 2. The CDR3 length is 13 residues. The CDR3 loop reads CASSWDSPDTQYF. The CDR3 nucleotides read TGTGCCAGCAGCTGGGACAGTCCAGATACGCAGTATTTT.

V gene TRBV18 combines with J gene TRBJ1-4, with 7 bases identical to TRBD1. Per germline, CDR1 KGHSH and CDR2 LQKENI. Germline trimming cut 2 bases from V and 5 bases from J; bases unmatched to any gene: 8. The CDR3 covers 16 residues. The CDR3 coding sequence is TGTGCCAGCTCACCAATGGCAGGGGGTACAAATGAAAAACTGTTTTTT. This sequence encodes CASSPMAGGTNEKLFF.

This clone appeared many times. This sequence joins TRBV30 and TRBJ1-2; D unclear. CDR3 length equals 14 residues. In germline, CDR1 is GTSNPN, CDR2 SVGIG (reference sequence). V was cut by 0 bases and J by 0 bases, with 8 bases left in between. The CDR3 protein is CAWSVWRTNYGYTF. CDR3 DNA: TGTGCCTGGAGTGTGTGGAGAACTAACTATGGCTACACCTTC.

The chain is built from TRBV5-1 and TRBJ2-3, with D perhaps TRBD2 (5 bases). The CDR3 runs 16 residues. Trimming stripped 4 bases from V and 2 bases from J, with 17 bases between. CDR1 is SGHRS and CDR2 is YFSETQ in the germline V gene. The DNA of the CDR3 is TGCGCCAGCAGCGCCACCGCGGGCCCCGTCACAGATACGCAGTATTTT. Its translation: CASSATAGPVTDTQYF.

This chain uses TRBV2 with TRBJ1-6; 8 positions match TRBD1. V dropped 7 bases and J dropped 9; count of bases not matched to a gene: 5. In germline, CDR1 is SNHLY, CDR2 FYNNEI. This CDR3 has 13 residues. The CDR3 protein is CASKGQAPSPLHF. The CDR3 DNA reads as TGTGCCAGCAAGGGACAGGCCCCTTCACCCCTCCACTTT.

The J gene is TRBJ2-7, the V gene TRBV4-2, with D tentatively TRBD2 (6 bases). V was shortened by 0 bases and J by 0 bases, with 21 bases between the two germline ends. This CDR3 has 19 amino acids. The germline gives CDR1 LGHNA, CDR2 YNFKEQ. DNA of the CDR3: TGTGCCAGCAGCCAAGATATTGGGGAGGTAGGGAGGAGCTCCTACGAGCAGTACTTC. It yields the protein CASSQDIGEVGRSSYEQYF.

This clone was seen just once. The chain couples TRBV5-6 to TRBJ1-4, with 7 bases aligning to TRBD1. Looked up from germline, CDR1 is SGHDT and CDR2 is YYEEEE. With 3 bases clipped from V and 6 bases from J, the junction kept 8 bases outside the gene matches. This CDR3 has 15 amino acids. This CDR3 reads CASSSRPTGDEKLFF. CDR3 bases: TGTGCCAGCAGCTCCCGCCCCACAGGGGATGAAAAACTGTTTTTT.

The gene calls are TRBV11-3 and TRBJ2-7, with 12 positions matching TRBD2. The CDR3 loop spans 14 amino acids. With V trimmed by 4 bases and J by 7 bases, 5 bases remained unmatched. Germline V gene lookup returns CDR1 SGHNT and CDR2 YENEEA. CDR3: CASSYSTSGGEQYF. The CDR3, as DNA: TGTGCCAGCAGCTACTCTACTAGCGGGGGGGAGCAGTACTTC.

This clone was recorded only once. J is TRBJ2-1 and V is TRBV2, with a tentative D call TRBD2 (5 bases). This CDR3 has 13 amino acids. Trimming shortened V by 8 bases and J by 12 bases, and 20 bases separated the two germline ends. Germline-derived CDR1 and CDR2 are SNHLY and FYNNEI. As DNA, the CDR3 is TGTGCCAGCGGTCGGGATCTAACCGCCTTGCAGTTCTTC. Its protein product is CASGRDLTALQFF.

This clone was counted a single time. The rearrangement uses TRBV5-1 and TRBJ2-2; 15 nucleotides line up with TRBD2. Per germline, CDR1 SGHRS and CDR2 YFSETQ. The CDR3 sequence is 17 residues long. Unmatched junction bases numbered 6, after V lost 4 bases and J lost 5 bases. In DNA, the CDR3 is TGCGCCAGCAGCCCCCGAGGACTAGCGGGGGGGACCGGGGAGCTGTTTTTT. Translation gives CASSPRGLAGGTGELFF.

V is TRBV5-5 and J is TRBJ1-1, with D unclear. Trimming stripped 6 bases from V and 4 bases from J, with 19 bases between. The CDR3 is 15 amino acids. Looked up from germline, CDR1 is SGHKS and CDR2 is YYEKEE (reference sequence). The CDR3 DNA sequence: TGTGCCAGCACCCCCGAGCCCACGTTGAGCACTGAAGCTTTCTTT. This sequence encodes CASTPEPTLSTEAFF.

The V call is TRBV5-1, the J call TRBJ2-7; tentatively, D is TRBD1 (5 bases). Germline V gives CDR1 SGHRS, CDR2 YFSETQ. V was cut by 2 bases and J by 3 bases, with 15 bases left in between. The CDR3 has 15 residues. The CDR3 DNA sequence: TGCGCCAGCAGCTTAACTTCGGACATCTACTACGAGCAGTACTTC. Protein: CASSLTSDIYYEQYF.

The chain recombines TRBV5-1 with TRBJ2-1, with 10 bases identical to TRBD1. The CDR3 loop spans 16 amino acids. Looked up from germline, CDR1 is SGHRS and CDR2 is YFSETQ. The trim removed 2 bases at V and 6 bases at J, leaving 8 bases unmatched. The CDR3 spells CASSFTGTGALNEQFF. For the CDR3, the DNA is TGCGCCAGCAGCTTCACCGGGACAGGGGCCCTCAATGAGCAGTTCTTC.

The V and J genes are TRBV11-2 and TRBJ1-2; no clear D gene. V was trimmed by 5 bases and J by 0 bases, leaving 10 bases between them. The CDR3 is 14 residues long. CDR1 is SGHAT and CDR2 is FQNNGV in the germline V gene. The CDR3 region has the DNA TGTGCCAGCAGCCTGGACGGCTCTAACTATGGCTACACCTTC. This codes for CASSLDGSNYGYTF.

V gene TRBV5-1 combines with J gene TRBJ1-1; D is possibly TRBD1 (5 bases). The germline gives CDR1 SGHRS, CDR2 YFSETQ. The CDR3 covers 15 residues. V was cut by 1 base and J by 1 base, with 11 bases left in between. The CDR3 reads CASSLIAGGNTEAFF. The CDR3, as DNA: TGCGCCAGCAGCTTGATCGCTGGGGGGAACACTGAAGCTTTCTTT. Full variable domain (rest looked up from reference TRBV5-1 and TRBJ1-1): KAGVTQTPRYLIKTRGQQVTLSCSPISGHRSVSWYQQTPGQGLQFLFEYFSETQRNKGNFPGRFSGRQFSNSRSEMNVSTLELGDSALYLCASSLIAGGNTEAFFGQGTRLTVV.